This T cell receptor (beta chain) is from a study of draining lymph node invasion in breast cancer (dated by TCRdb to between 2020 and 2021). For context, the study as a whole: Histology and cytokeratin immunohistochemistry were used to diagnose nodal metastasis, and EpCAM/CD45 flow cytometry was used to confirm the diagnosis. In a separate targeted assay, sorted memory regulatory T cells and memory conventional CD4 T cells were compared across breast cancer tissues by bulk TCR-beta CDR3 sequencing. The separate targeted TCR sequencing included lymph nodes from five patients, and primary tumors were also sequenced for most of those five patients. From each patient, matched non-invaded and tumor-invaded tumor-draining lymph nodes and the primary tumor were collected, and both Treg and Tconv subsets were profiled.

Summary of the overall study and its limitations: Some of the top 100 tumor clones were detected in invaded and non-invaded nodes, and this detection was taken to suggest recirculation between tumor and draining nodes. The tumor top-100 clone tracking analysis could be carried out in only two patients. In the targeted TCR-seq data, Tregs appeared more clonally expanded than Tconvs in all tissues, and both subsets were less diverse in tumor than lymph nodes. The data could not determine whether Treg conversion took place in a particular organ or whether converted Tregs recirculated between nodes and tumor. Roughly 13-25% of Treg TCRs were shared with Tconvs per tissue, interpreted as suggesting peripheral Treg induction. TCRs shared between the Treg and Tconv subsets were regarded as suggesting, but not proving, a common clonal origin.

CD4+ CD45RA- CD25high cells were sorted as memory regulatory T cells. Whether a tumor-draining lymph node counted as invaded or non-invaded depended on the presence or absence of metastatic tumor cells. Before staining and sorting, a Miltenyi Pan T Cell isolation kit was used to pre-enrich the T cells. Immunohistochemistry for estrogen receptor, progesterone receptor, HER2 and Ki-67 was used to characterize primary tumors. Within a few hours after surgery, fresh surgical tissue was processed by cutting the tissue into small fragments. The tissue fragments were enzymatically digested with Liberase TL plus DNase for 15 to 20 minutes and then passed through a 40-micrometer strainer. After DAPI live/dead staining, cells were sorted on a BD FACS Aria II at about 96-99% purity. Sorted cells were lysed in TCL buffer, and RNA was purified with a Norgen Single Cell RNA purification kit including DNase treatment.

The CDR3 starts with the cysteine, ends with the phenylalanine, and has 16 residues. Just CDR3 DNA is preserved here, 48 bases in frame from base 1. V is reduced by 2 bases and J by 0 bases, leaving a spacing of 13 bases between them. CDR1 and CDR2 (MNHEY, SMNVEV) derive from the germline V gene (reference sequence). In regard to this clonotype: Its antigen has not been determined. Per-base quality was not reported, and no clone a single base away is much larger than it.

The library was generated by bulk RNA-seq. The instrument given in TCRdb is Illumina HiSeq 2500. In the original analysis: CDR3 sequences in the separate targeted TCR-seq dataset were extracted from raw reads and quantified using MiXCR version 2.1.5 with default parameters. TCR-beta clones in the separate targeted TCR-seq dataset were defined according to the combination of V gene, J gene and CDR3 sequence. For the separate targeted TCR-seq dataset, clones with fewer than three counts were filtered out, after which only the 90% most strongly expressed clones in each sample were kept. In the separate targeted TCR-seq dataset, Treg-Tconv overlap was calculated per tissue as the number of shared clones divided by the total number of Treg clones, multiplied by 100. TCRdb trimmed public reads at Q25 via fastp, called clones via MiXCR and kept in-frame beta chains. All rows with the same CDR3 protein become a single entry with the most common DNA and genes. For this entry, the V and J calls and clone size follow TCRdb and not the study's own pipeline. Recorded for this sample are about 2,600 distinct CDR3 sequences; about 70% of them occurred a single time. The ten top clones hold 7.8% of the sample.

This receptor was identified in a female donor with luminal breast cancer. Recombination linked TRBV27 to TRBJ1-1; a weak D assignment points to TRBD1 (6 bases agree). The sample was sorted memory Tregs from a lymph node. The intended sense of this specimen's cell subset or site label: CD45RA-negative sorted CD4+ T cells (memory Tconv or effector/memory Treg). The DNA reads TGTGCCAGCAGTTTACTGGGGGGGGGCATGAACACTGAAGCTTTCTTT. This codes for CASSLLGGGMNTEAFF.